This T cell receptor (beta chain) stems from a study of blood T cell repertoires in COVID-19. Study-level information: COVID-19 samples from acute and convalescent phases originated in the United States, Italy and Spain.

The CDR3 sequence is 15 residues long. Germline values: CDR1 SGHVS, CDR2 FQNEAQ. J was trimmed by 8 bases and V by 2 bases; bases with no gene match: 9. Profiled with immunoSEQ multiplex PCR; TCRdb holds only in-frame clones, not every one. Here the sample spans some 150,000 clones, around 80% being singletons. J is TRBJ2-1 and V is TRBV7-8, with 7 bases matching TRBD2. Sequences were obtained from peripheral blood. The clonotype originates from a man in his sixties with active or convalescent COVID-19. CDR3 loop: CASSLRFGGSYEQFF. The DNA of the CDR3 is TGTGCCAGCAGCTTAAGATTTGGCGGGAGCTATGAGCAGTTCTTC.